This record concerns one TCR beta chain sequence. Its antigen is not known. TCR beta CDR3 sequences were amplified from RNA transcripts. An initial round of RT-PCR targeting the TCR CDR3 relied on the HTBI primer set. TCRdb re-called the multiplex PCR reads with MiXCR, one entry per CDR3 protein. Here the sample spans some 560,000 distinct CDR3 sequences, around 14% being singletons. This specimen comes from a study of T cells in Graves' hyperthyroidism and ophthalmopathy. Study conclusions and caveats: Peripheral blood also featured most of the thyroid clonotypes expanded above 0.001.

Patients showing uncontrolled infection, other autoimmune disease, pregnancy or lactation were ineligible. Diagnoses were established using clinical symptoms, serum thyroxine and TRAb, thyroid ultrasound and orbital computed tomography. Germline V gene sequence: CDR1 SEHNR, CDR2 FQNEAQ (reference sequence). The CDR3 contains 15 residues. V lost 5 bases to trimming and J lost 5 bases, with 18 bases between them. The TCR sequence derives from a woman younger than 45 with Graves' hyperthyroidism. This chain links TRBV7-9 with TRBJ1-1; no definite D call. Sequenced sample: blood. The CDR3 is CASSISPLTRTEAFF. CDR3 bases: TGTGCCAGCAGCATCAGTCCCTTAACACGGACTGAAGCTTTCTTT.